This T cell receptor (beta chain) originates from a study of blood T cells in healthy people across ages. Study-wide results and caveats: The authors considered diversity estimates from one million T cells to be underestimates. Greater diversity and more naive CD4+ cells were seen in long-lived donors than in aged donors.

About this clonotype itself: Its antigen is currently unknown.

Trimming shortened V by 5 bases and J by 12 bases, and 17 bases separated the two germline ends. This CDR3 is built from 14 residues. Donors were systemically healthy Caucasian individuals from Russia aged roughly 6 to 90 years. Isolating PBMCs gave at least 7 million of these cells per sample. Primers used in a second PCR of about 6 to 11 cycles were a sample-barcoded 5' primer and a J-beta primer mix. TCRdb analysed the 5' RACE reads with MiXCR anew, one entry per CDR3 protein. Of about 640,000 distinct CDR3 sequences in the sample, 45% to 65% were seen once. The chain joins TRBV12-3 or TRBV12-4 to TRBJ1-6; D is uncertain. What was sequenced was blood. The source of this sequence is a man aged 60-69 years in good health. The CDR3, as DNA: TGTGCCAGCAGTCAGGTAGAGGCCGGGGAACCCCTCCACTTT. It encodes CASSQVEAGEPLHF.